The rows below give T cell receptor beta chains drawn from one sample of a study of STAT5B mutations in CD4+ large granular lymphocyte leukemia. Sequenced by immunoSEQ multiplex PCR; TCRdb stores in-frame clones only, minus some. Here the sample spans tens of thousands of clones, around 74% being singletons. The source material was CD4+ T cells from blood buffy coats. Every receptor here comes from a human donor in good health. CDR3s include the opening cysteine and the closing phenylalanine or tryptophan. The D gene is left open where the match is weak. Only some rows state a clone size, as once, few, many or a class for expanded clones.

TRBJ2-5	NA	NA	TRBV11-1	TGTGCCAGCAGCCATGACCCGGGGCAGCAAGAGACCCAGTACTTC	CASSHDPGQQETQYF
TRBJ1-4	NA	NA	TRBV30	TGTGCCTGGAGTGTCTGGATACCGGGAACTAATGAAAAACTGTTTTTT	CAWSVWIPGTNEKLFF
TRBJ1-2	NA	NA	TRBV6-5	TGTGCCAGCAGTTACTCGTCAGGGCGCGATAACTATGGCTACACCTTC	CASSYSSGRDNYGYTF
TRBJ1-5	NA	NA	TRBV27	TGTGCCAGCAGTTTAAACCAGGGGTGGGGGCCCCAGCATTTT	CASSLNQGWGPQHF
TRBJ2-5	NA	TRBD1	TRBV27	TGTGCCAGCAGTTTACGCCGACAGGGGGGGGAGACCCAGTACTTC	CASSLRRQGGETQYF
TRBJ2-2	NA	TRBD2	TRBV7-3	TGTGCCAGCAGCTCACTAGCGAATCTTGCCGGGGAGCTGTTTTTT	CASSSLANLAGELFF
TRBJ1-5	NA	NA	TRBV28	TGTGCCAGCACCCAGGGACAGCCCCAGCATTTT	CASTQGQPQHF
TRBJ2-1	once	TRBD2	TRBV6-5	TGTGCCAGCAGTTACTCAGCGGGAGGATCGGCTGAGCAGTTCTTC	CASSYSAGGSAEQFF
TRBJ1-1	few	NA	TRBV19	TGTGCCAGTAGTGCAACAGGATTCAGTGAAGCTTTCTTT	CASSATGFSEAFF
TRBJ1-6	NA	NA	TRBV6-1	TGTGCCAGCAGAAGGAGGACGGATAATTCACCCCTCCACTTT	CASRRRTDNSPLHF
TRBJ1-5	NA	NA	TRBV6-1	TGTGCCAGCGTTAAGGACAGCTCAAATCAGCCCCAGCATTTT	CASVKDSSNQPQHF
TRBJ1-1	few	TRBD1	TRBV2	TGTGCCAGCAGGCGGGACAGGAACACTGAAGCTTTCTTT	CASRRDRNTEAFF
TRBJ2-2	NA	NA	TRBV7-6	TGTGCCAGCAGCTTGGAGGGGGGGGAGACCGGGGAGCTGTTTTTT	CASSLEGGETGELFF
TRBJ2-3	NA	NA	TRBV28	TGTGCCAGCAGCCCTATCCGCCTGGGGGGGCTTGGGACAGATACGCAGTATTTT	CASSPIRLGGLGTDTQYF
TRBJ2-7	NA	NA	TRBV14	TGTGCCAGCAGCCAAGGACAGGAGCAGTACTTC	CASSQGQEQYF
TRBJ1-3	NA	NA	TRBV7-8	TGTGCCAGCAGCCCACGGACGGAGAGCTCTGGAAACACCATATATTTT	CASSPRTESSGNTIYF
TRBJ1-1	few	TRBD1	TRBV29-1	TGCAGCGTTCCGGGACAGGGCCACACTGAAGCTTTCTTT	CSVPGQGHTEAFF
TRBJ2-7	NA	TRBD2	TRBV7-2	TGTGCCAGCAGCTTAGCGCCAGTTAGCGGGACCGAGCAGTACTTC	CASSLAPVSGTEQYF
TRBJ1-5	NA	NA	TRBV19	TGTGCCAGTAGTATACGGGACCGATATCAGCCCCAGCATTTT	CASSIRDRYQPQHF
TRBJ2-7	NA	TRBD2	TRBV11-2	TGTGCCAGCAGCTTAGTAGTGCGGGAGGGGAGCGAGCAGTACTTC	CASSLVVREGSEQYF
TRBJ2-3	NA	TRBD2	TRBV25-1	TGTGCCAGCAGTGTTCGACTAGCGGGAGGGGCAGATACGCAGTATTTT	CASSVRLAGGADTQYF
TRBJ1-1	NA	NA	TRBV4-2	TGTGCCAGCAGCCAAGAGGGAGGGGGAGTAGGAAGCGCTGAAGCTTTCTTT	CASSQEGGGVGSAEAFF
TRBJ1-2	NA	NA	TRBV7-2	TGTGCCAGCAGCGAAATTGGCTATGGCTACACCTTC	CASSEIGYGYTF
TRBJ2-5	once	NA	TRBV11-2	TGTGCCAGCAGCGGAGGTCTCAAGGGAGAGACCCAGTACTTC	CASSGGLKGETQYF
TRBJ2-1	NA	TRBD2	TRBV19	TGTGCCAGTAGTCTAAAAGCGGGGGGGTACAATGAGCAGTTCTTC	CASSLKAGGYNEQFF
TRBJ1-2	NA	NA	TRBV20-1	TGCAGTTTTGATCGAGGCTACACCTTC	CSFDRGYTF
TRBJ2-3	NA	NA	TRBV10-3	TGTGCCATCAGTGGGGCAGGGGCAGATACGCAGTATTTT	CAISGAGADTQYF
TRBJ1-6	NA	NA	TRBV7-2	TGTGCCAGCAGCTTACAGGGGCATTCACCCCTCCACTTT	CASSLQGHSPLHF
TRBJ2-6	once	NA	TRBV19	TGTGCCAGTAGTACCCGACAGCATTCTGGGGCCAACGTCCTGACTTTC	CASSTRQHSGANVLTF
TRBJ2-1	NA	NA	TRBV18	TGTGCCAGCTCACCACGGGAGTGGGGGCCTCGGAATGAGCAGTTCTTC	CASSPREWGPRNEQFF
TRBJ2-5	NA	TRBD1	TRBV10-3	TGTGCCATCAGTCAAACGGACAGGGGGCGGCAAGAGACCCAGTACTTC	CAISQTDRGRQETQYF
TRBJ1-6	NA	NA	TRBV5-1	TGCGCCAGCACACAGGATCGAAATTCACCCCTCCACTTT	CASTQDRNSPLHF
TRBJ2-1	NA	NA	TRBV7-2	TGTGCCAGCAGCTTCGGCAGGGACAATGAGCAGTTCTTC	CASSFGRDNEQFF
TRBJ2-7	NA	NA	TRBV19	TGTGCCAGTAGCAGACAGATAAACTACGAGCAGTACTTC	CASSRQINYEQYF
TRBJ1-2	NA	NA	TRBV7-2	TGTGCCAGCAGCTTAGGCGGCAGTTATGGTCGCTACACCTTC	CASSLGGSYGRYTF
TRBJ2-3	NA	NA	TRBV19	TGTGCCAGTAGTATGCGGGTTGGCACAGATACGCAGTATTTT	CASSMRVGTDTQYF
TRBJ2-5	NA	NA	TRBV6-1	TGTGCCAGCAGTCGACAAGAGACCCAGTACTTC	CASSRQETQYF
TRBJ1-1	NA	NA	TRBV2	TGTGCCAGCAGTCCGACACTGAACACTGAGGCTTTCTTT	CASSPTLNTEAFF
TRBJ2-2	NA	NA	TRBV7-9	TGTGCCAGCAGCTTAGTAACCCTAACCGGGGAGCTGTTTTTT	CASSLVTLTGELFF
TRBJ2-5	NA	TRBD2	TRBV7-2	TGTGCCAGCAGCCGACGGGGGGGCCGCCTCCAAGAGACCCAGTACTTC	CASSRRGGRLQETQYF
TRBJ2-3	NA	NA	TRBV19	TGTGCCAGTAGTCGTTCGTGGACTACCACAGATACGCAGTATTTT	CASSRSWTTTDTQYF
TRBJ2-3	once	TRBD2	TRBV4-3	TGCGCCAGCAGCCTAACGGGAGGCTCAGATACGCAGTATTTT	CASSLTGGSDTQYF
TRBJ1-1	NA	NA	TRBV19	TGTGCCAGTAGTTCCCAACAGAACACTGAAGCTTTCTTT	CASSSQQNTEAFF
TRBJ2-2	NA	NA	TRBV5-5	TGTGCCAGCAGCTTCAGAACTAACACCGGGGAGCTGTTTTTT	CASSFRTNTGELFF
TRBJ1-5	NA	NA	TRBV28	TGTGCCAGCAGTTTAGGCCAGGATGGCAATCAGCCCCAGCATTTT	CASSLGQDGNQPQHF
TRBJ2-1	NA	TRBD1	TRBV28	TGTGCCAGCAGTTTATCCCGGGACAGGGAAAGAGATGAGCAGTTCTTC	CASSLSRDRERDEQFF
TRBJ1-5	NA	TRBD1	TRBV29-1	TGCAGCGTGGCCGGGACAGGGGGTGATCAGCCCCAGCATTTT	CSVAGTGGDQPQHF
TRBJ1-2	NA	NA	TRBV4-2	TGTGCCAGCAGCCCCATCGGGCAGGGCGATTATGGCTACACCTTC	CASSPIGQGDYGYTF
TRBJ2-1	once	NA	TRBV29-1	TGCAGCGTTGAAGTCCCGGGACACATACGTTACAATGAGCAGTTCTTC	CSVEVPGHIRYNEQFF
TRBJ1-1	NA	NA	TRBV7-2	TGTGCCAGCAGCGTCAGGGTGGGCGCCACTGAAGCTTTCTTT	CASSVRVGATEAFF
TRBJ1-2	NA	NA	TRBV2	TGTGCCAGCAGTGCCCTCGGGGGTCCTTATGGCTACACCTTC	CASSALGGPYGYTF
TRBJ2-1	NA	TRBD2	TRBV4-3	TGCGCCAGCAGCCAAGAGGCGACCGGGACTAGCGAGTACAATGAGCAGTTCTTC	CASSQEATGTSEYNEQFF
TRBJ1-1	NA	NA	TRBV7-8	TGTGCCAGCAGCCTTACCGCCCAGAACACTGAAGCTTTCTTT	CASSLTAQNTEAFF
TRBJ2-5	few	NA	TRBV13	TGTGCCAGCAGCCCGGGATCTCAAGAGACCCAGTACTTC	CASSPGSQETQYF
TRBJ2-1	NA	TRBD2	TRBV19	TGTGCCAGTATGCGGCGGCGGGGGGCCTACAATGAGCAGTTCTTC	CASMRRRGAYNEQFF